The 10 T cell receptor beta chains given below trace back to one sample, sequenced in a study of cytomegalovirus exposure and HLA in healthy donors. A multiplex PCR was run with 60 Vbeta primers and 13 Jbeta primers. Some clones are missing from TCRdb's copy, which holds only in-frame ones; the method was immunoSEQ multiplex PCR. This sample carries about 200,000 clones, around 90% of them seen once, and the ten largest clones take approximately 1.7%. Sequencing input: PBMCs. The receptor set was obtained from a woman under 30 in good health and CMV-seronegative.

The J gene is TRBJ1-2, the V gene TRBV19, with 12 bases fitting TRBD1. V was pared by 7 bases and J by 8 bases, with 17 bases of the junction left unmatched. The CDR3 covers 17 residues. Germline V CDR1 and CDR2: LNHDA, SQIVND (reference sequence). The CDR3 sequence is CASKTTPGTGGEKGYTF. CDR3 DNA: TGTGCCAGTAAAACCACCCCGGGGACAGGGGGCGAAAAGGGCTACACCTTC.

This chain links TRBV5-4 with TRBJ1-6; TRBD1 matches at 9 bases. Germline trimming cut 4 bases from V and 4 bases from J; bases unmatched to any gene: 6. Germline CDR1 SGHNT, CDR2 YYREEE (reference sequence). The length of the CDR3 is 16 residues. Here the CDR3 reads CASSIGQGTYNSPLHF. For the CDR3, the DNA is TGTGCCAGCAGCATAGGACAGGGGACGTATAATTCACCCCTCCACTTT. Full variable domain (missing parts from reference TRBV5-4 and TRBJ1-6): ETGVTQSPTHLIKTRGQQVTLRCSSQSGHNTVSWYQQALGQGPQFIFQYYREEENGRGNFPPRFSGLQFPNYSSELNVNALELDDSALYLCASSIGQGTYNSPLHFGNGTRLTVT.

V and J are TRBV18 and TRBJ1-1, with a weak D call TRBD1 (5 bases). V was pared by 6 bases and J by 1 base, with 15 bases between. Germline values: CDR1 KGHSH, CDR2 LQKENI. The CDR3 length is 15 residues. The CDR3 DNA reads TGTGCCAGCTCCTCTTGGGGGGATCGGAACACTGAAGCTTTCTTT. Residues: CASSSWGDRNTEAFF.

In regard to this clone: Other DNA sequences of this sample code for an identical CDR3. The chain employs TRBV7-2 and TRBJ2-7, with D hard to call. This CDR3 has 13 amino acids. Trimming cost V 0 bases and J 1 base, with 4 bases left between them. Germline V gene sequence: CDR1 SGHTA, CDR2 FQGNSA. CDR3: CASSLARSYEQYF. The CDR3 DNA sequence: TGTGCCAGCAGCTTAGCTCGGTCCTACGAGCAGTACTTC.

Of note for this clone: The junction differs from germline at one of its ends, possibly a read error. The same CDR3 is also encoded by other DNA sequences in this sample. This rearrangement joins TRBV5-4 to TRBJ2-5, with 9 bases matching TRBD2. This CDR3 has 16 amino acids. Germline V gene sequence: CDR1 SGHNT, CDR2 YYREEE (reference sequence). This CDR3 is CASSLEVRGGQETQYF. CDR3 nucleotides: TGTGCTAGCAGCTTGGAGGTGCGGGGGGGCCAAGAGACCCAGTACTTC.

The chain is built from TRBV14 and TRBJ2-5; D gene unclear. The germline V and J ends were trimmed by 4 bases and 5 bases, with 8 bases remaining between them. This CDR3 spans 12 amino acids. The germline V gene encodes CDR1 SGHDN and CDR2 FVKESK. CDR3 sequence reads: CASSRPGETQYF. CDR3 DNA: TGTGCCAGCAGCCGTCCCGGGGAGACCCAGTACTTC.

This clone turned up a few times. The chain links TRBV6-5 to TRBJ2-7; possibly TRBD1 for D (6 bases). Germline V lookup: CDR1 MNHEY, CDR2 SVGAGI. V gave up 0 bases and J gave up 0 bases, with 12 bases separating them. There are 16 residues in the CDR3. CDR3 nucleotide sequence: TGTGCCAGCAGTTACTCGATCAGGGGAGCCTCCTACGAGCAGTACTTC. Its translation is CASSYSIRGASYEQYF.

The V call is TRBV5-1, the J call TRBJ2-4; 14 bases are shared with TRBD2. Losses at the gene ends were 5 bases for V and 12 bases for J; bases not matched to a gene: 10. Germline V gene data show CDR1 as SGHRS and CDR2 as YFSETQ. The CDR3 covers 15 residues. The CDR3 nucleotides are TGCGCCAGCAGTTCCGGGACTAGCGGGAGCCTCAATCAGTACTTC. Protein sequence: CASSSGTSGSLNQYF.

This clone came up a few times. The chain joins TRBV2 to TRBJ1-2; D gene unclear. Germline assignment: CDR1 SNHLY and CDR2 FYNNEI. The CDR3 loop spans 13 amino acids. V lost 0 bases, J lost 2 bases, and 4 bases lay in between. This CDR3 is CASSEAENYGYTF. CDR3 DNA: TGTGCCAGCAGTGAAGCAGAGAACTATGGCTACACCTTC. The variable domain in full, completed from reference TRBV2 and TRBJ1-2, reads EPEVTQTPSHQVTQMGQEVILRCVPISNHLYFYWYRQILGQKVEFLVSFYNNEISEKSEIFDDQFSVERPDGSNFTLKIRSTKLEDSAMYFCASSEAENYGYTFGSGTRLTVV.

This clone was recorded once. The CDR3 DNA follows: TGCAGCGTTTCTACTGGACAGGGGCGGTTTCGGGAGACCCAGTACTTC. Encoded protein: CSVSTGQGRFRETQYF. This chain joins TRBV29-1 and TRBJ2-5; 9 bases are a match to TRBD1. The V and J ends lost 5 bases and 5 bases, in that order; junction bases with no gene match: 15. Germline lookup yields CDR1 SQVTM and CDR2 ANQGSEA. This CDR3 has 16 residues.